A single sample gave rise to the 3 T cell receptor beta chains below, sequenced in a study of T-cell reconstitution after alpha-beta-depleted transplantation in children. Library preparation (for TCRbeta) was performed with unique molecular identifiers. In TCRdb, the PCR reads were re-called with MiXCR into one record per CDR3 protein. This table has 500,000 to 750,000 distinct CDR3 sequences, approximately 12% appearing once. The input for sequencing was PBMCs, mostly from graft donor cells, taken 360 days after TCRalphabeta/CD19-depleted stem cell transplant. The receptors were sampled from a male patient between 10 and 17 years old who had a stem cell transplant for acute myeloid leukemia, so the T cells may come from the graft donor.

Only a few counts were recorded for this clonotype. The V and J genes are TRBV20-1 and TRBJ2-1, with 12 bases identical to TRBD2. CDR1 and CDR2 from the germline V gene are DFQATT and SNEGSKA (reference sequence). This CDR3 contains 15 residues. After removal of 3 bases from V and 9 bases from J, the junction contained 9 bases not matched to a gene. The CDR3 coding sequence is TGCAGTGCTAGCGGACTAGCGGGAATGTTCAGTGAGCAGTTCTTC. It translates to CSASGLAGMFSEQFF.

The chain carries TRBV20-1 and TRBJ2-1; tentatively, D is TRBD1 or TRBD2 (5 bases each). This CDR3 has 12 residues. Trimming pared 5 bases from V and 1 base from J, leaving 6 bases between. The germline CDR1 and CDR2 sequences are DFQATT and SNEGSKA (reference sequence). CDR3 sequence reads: CSAEGSYNEQFF. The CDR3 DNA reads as TGCAGTGCTGAGGGGTCCTACAATGAGCAGTTCTTC.

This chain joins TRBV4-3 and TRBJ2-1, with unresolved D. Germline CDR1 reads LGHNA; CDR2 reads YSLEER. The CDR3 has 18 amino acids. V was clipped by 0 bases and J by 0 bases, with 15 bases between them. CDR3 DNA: TGCGCCAGCAGCCAAGAGAGTGTTCAGTCCAGCTCCTACAATGAGCAGTTCTTC. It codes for CASSQESVQSSSYNEQFF.